Each of the 21 T cell receptor beta chains below was sequenced from the same sample in a study of blood T cell repertoires in COVID-19. Assay: immunoSEQ multiplex PCR; the TCRdb copy retains only in-frame clones and omits some. The table has roughly 97,000 clones, roughly 84% seen once; the top ten hold 26%. Specimen: peripheral blood. Receptors were obtained from a man aged 55 to 70 with acute or convalescent COVID-19.

This sequence joins TRBV10-3 and TRBJ2-7, with D tentatively TRBD2 (5 bases). Trimming took 0 bases from V and 3 from J, leaving 18 bases between them. Germline V lookup: CDR1 ENHRY, CDR2 SYGVKD. The CDR3 loop spans 17 amino acids. The CDR3 bases are TGTGCCATCAGTGAGTCGGGAACTGCGGGCGGTCGCTACGAGCAGTACTTC. This gives the protein CAISESGTAGGRYEQYF.

The V call is TRBV7-9, the J call TRBJ1-6; D may be TRBD1 (6 bases). This CDR3 has 15 amino acids. Trimming removed 1 base from V and 5 bases from J, with 9 bases in between. Germline loops: CDR1 SEHNR, CDR2 FQNEAQ (reference sequence). CDR3 amino acids: CASSLGQGNNSPLHF. DNA for the CDR3: TGTGCCAGCAGCTTAGGGCAGGGGAATAATTCACCCCTCCACTTT.

The chain is built from TRBV24-1 and TRBJ2-3; 7 nucleotides match TRBD1. Germline CDR1 KGHDR, CDR2 SFDVKD. J was trimmed by 0 bases and V by 7 bases; bases with no gene match: 12. The CDR3 consists of 17 residues. CDR3 loop: CATSPPTGIGSTDTQYF. In DNA, the CDR3 is TGTGCCACCAGCCCACCGACAGGGATCGGGAGCACAGATACGCAGTATTTT.

This chain links TRBV24-1 with TRBJ2-7, with TRBD1 identical over 10 bases. From germline, CDR1 is KGHDR and CDR2 SFDVKD. The CDR3 totals 17 residues. The V segment lost 6 bases and the J segment 2 bases; nucleotides outside the gene matches: 12. CDR3 in DNA: TGTGCCACCAGTACAAGACAGGGGGCGCAAACCCCCTACGAGCAGTACGTC. Translating it yields CATSTRQGAQTPYEQYV.

V is TRBV28 and J is TRBJ1-2; D may be TRBD1 (6 bases). V was trimmed by 7 bases and J by 7 bases, leaving 22 bases between them. The CDR3 length is 15 residues. Per the germline V gene, CDR1 is MDHEN and CDR2 is SYDVKM. CDR3 region: CASTLLPNRGAGYTF. The DNA for the CDR3 is TGTGCCAGCACCCTACTCCCCAATCGGGGGGCTGGCTACACCTTC.

The chain uses TRBV5-1 and TRBJ1-1, with 7 bases that match TRBD1. With V trimmed by 2 bases and J by 4 bases, 2 bases remained unmatched. CDR3 length: 13 residues. Germline V gene sequence: CDR1 SGHRS, CDR2 YFSETQ. The CDR3 region is CASSFSGGTEAFF. The CDR3 coding sequence is TGCGCCAGCAGCTTTTCAGGGGGCACTGAAGCTTTCTTT.

V is TRBV5-4 and J is TRBJ2-5, with 7 positions matching TRBD1. J gave up 0 bases and V 4 bases, and 12 bases lay outside the gene matches. Germline values: CDR1 SGHNT, CDR2 YYREEE (reference sequence). The CDR3 sequence is 17 residues long. The CDR3: CASSPGYGTEYQETQYF. CDR3 DNA: TGTGCCAGCAGCCCAGGATATGGGACAGAGTACCAAGAGACCCAGTACTTC.

The chain links TRBV5-5 to TRBJ1-2; 11 bases are a match to TRBD1. There are 15 residues in the CDR3. The V and J ends lost 4 bases and 4 bases, in that order; junction bases with no gene match: 6. Germline V gives CDR1 SGHKS, CDR2 YYEKEE (reference sequence). The CDR3 here is CASSEGQGAIYGYTF. The CDR3 DNA is TGTGCCAGCAGCGAAGGACAGGGGGCTATCTATGGCTACACCTTC.

The V gene is TRBV5-1, the J gene TRBJ2-3; D not certain. Germline V gene data show CDR1 as SGHRS and CDR2 as YFSETQ. The CDR3 extends over 15 amino acids. V was pared by 4 bases and J by 1 base, with 13 bases between. The CDR3 DNA reads TGCGCCAGCAGCGGTGATTCAATAGGCACAGATACGCAGTATTTT. This codes for CASSGDSIGTDTQYF.

This chain links TRBV7-9 with TRBJ1-3; TRBD1 agrees at 7 bases. CDR1 and CDR2 from the germline V gene are SEHNR and FQNEAQ (reference sequence). The ends lost 3 bases at V and 2 bases at J; junction bases unmatched: 4. The CDR3 covers 15 residues. The CDR3 here is CASSLGQLTGNTIYF. The CDR3 DNA reads as TGTGCCAGCAGCTTGGGACAGCTCACTGGAAACACCATATATTTT.

J is TRBJ1-2 and V is TRBV2, with TRBD1 as a possible D gene (5 bases). Germline V gene data show CDR1 as SNHLY and CDR2 as FYNNEI. This CDR3 spans 13 amino acids. Trimming removed 6 bases from V and 3 bases from J, with 11 bases in between. The CDR3 protein is CASSGQGHYGYTF. CDR3 nucleotides: TGTGCCAGCAGCGGACAAGGGCACTATGGCTACACCTTC. Drawing the rest from reference TRBV2 and TRBJ1-2, the complete variable domain is EPEVTQTPSHQVTQMGQEVILRCVPISNHLYFYWYRQILGQKVEFLVSFYNNEISEKSEIFDDQFSVERPDGSNFTLKIRSTKLEDSAMYFCASSGQGHYGYTFGSGTRLTVV.

The chain recombines TRBV5-1 with TRBJ2-7, with D tentatively TRBD1 (5 bases). Germline V gene sequence: CDR1 SGHRS, CDR2 YFSETQ. The CDR3 is 13 residues long. V was cut by 0 bases and J by 7 bases, with 11 bases left in between. The chain's CDR3 is CASSLDPGQEQYV. DNA of the CDR3: TGCGCCAGCAGCTTGGATCCAGGGCAGGAGCAGTACGTC.

The gene calls are TRBV9 and TRBJ1-1, with 9 bases matching TRBD1. V was pared by 3 bases and J by 8 bases, with 11 bases of the junction left unmatched. This CDR3 has 15 residues. Germline V gene sequence: CDR1 SGDLS, CDR2 YYNGEE. Here the CDR3 reads CASSAQGAPRGEAFF. CDR3 DNA sequence: TGTGCCAGCAGCGCACAGGGGGCCCCACGGGGGGAAGCTTTCTTT.

The chain couples TRBV19 to TRBJ1-2; 7 nucleotides agree with TRBD1. CDR1 and CDR2 (germline): LNHDA, SQIVND (reference sequence). J lost 8 bases, V lost 3 bases, and 18 bases had no gene match. CDR3 length: 17 residues. The CDR3, as DNA: TGTGCCAGTAGTATCCTTCCGCGACAGGGACGTAATGGGGGCTACACCTTC. As protein: CASSILPRQGRNGGYTF.

Only one count was recorded for this clone. This chain uses TRBV7-9 with TRBJ1-2; tentatively, D is TRBD1 (6 bases). In germline, CDR1 is SEHNR, CDR2 FQNEAQ (reference sequence). Trimming shortened V by 1 base and J by 6 bases, and 18 bases separated the two germline ends. This CDR3 is built from 16 residues. This CDR3 reads CASSLGTGSDSNGYTF. DNA of the CDR3: TGTGCCAGCAGCTTAGGCACAGGGTCTGACTCTAATGGCTACACCTTC.

The chain is built from TRBV7-9 and TRBJ2-5, with D uncertain. Trimming left V 2 bases short and J 5 bases short, with 3 bases between. Germline assignment: CDR1 SEHNR and CDR2 FQNEAQ (reference sequence). This CDR3 region has 11 residues. The CDR3 coding sequence is TGTGCCAGCAGCTTACAGGAGACCCAGTACTTC. It translates to CASSLQETQYF.

The V call is TRBV11-2, the J call TRBJ2-1; no reliable D call. The ends were cut back, 5 bases at V and 0 bases at J, with 11 bases in the middle. The CDR3 spans 15 residues. Germline V gene data show CDR1 as SGHAT and CDR2 as FQNNGV. The CDR3 DNA follows: TGTGCCAGCAGCCCTACTGCCTACTCCTACAATGAGCAGTTCTTC. Amino acid sequence: CASSPTAYSYNEQFF. The complete variable domain, with remaining parts taken from reference TRBV11-2 and TRBJ2-1, reads EAGVAQSPRYKIIEKRQSVAFWCNPISGHATLYWYQQILGQGPKLLIQFQNNGVVDDSQLPKDRFSAERLKGVDSTLKIQPAKLEDSAVYLCASSPTAYSYNEQFFGPGTRLTVL.

This clone was detected a few times. CDR3 region: CASSPTGANQPQHF. The DNA of the CDR3 is TGTGCCAGCTCCCCCACAGGGGCGAATCAGCCCCAGCATTTT. The chain employs TRBV18 and TRBJ1-5; 7 bases match TRBD1. Germline CDR1 reads KGHSH; CDR2 reads LQKENI. The J segment lost 4 bases and the V segment lost 6 bases, leaving 6 bases of the junction unmatched. The CDR3 spans 14 residues.

V and J are TRBV7-9 and TRBJ1-1; perhaps TRBD1 as D (5 bases). CDR1 and CDR2 from the germline V gene are SEHNR and FQNEAQ (reference sequence). The CDR3 loop spans 12 amino acids. V was shortened by 2 bases and J by 14 bases, with 15 bases between the two germline ends. The CDR3 loop reads CASSLFPGPEFF. The CDR3 DNA reads TGTGCCAGCAGCTTATTTCCAGGGCCTGAATTCTTT.

This clone was counted a few times. The chain employs TRBV4-2 and TRBJ1-6; 8 nucleotides line up with TRBD1. In germline, CDR1 is LGHNA, CDR2 YNFKEQ. Trimming removed 8 bases from V and 0 bases from J; junction bases left unmatched: 9. CDR3 length: 17 residues. CDR3 sequence (DNA): TGTGCCAGCCGCCCAGGGGGCGCGAACTCCTATAATTCACCCCTCCACTTT. Translation: CASRPGGANSYNSPLHF.

This chain uses TRBV28 with TRBJ1-1, with no clear D. The germline V and J ends were trimmed by 4 bases and 10 bases, with 19 bases remaining between them. The CDR3 is 14 residues long. Germline V gene data show CDR1 as MDHEN and CDR2 as SYDVKM. CDR3 in DNA: TGTGCCAGCAGTTATCCCCAGACCGATCGCGGAGCTTTCTTT. It is translated as CASSYPQTDRGAFF.